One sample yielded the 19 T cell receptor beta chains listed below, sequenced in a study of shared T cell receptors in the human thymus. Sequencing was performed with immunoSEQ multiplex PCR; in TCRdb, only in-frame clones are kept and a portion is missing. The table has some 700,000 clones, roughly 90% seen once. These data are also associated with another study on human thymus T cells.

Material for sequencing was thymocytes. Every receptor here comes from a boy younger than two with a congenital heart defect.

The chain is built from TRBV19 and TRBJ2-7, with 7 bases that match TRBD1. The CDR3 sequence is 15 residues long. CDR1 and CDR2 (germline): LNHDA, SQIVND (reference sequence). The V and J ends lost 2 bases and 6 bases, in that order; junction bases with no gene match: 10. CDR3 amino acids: CASSIPGRGSGEQYF. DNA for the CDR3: TGTGCCAGTAGTATACCCGGCAGGGGGTCCGGCGAGCAGTACTTC.

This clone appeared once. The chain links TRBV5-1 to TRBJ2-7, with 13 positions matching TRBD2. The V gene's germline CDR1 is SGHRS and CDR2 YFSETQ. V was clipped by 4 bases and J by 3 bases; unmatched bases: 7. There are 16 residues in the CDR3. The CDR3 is CASSGLAGVGVYEQYF. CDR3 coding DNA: TGCGCCAGCAGCGGACTAGCGGGAGTAGGGGTCTACGAGCAGTACTTC.

CDR3 in DNA: TGTGCCAGCAGCTGGGACAGGGGAAACGGGGAGCTGTTTTTT. Its translation is CASSWDRGNGELFF. The chain combines TRBV7-8 with TRBJ2-2; 10 bases map to TRBD1. Germline CDR1 is SGHVS and CDR2 is FQNEAQ. The CDR3 runs 14 residues. The ends lost 4 bases at V and 7 bases at J; junction bases unmatched: 3.

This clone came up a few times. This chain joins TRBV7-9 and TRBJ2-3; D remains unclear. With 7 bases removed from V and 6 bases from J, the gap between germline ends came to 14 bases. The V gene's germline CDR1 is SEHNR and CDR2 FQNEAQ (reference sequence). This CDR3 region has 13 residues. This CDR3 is CASTTPFGDTQYF. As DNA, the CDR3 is TGTGCCAGCACCACCCCCTTCGGGGATACGCAGTATTTT.

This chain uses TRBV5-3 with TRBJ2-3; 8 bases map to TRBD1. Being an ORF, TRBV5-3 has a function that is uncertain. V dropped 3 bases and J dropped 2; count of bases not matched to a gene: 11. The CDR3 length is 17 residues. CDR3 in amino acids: CARSSISRGRPTDTQYF. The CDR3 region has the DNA TGTGCCAGAAGCTCAATCTCCAGGGGGCGTCCCACAGATACGCAGTATTTT.

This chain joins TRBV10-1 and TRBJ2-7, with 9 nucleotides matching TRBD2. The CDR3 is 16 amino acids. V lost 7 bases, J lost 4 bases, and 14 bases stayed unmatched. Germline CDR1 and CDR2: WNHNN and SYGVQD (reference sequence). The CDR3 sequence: CASILAGGPGRYEQYF. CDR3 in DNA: TGCGCCAGCATCTTGGCGGGAGGGCCGGGTAGATACGAGCAGTACTTC.

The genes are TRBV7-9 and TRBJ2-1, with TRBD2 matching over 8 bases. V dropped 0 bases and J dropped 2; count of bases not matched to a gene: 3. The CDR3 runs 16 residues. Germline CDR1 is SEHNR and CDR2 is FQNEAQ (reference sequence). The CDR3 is CASSLALADPYNEQFF. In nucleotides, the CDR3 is TGTGCCAGCAGCTTAGCACTAGCGGACCCCTACAATGAGCAGTTCTTC.

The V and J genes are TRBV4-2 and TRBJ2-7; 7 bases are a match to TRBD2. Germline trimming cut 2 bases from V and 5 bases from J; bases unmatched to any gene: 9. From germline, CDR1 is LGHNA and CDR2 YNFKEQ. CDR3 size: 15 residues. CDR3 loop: CASSQRGGTVDEQYF. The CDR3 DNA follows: TGTGCCAGCAGCCAAAGGGGAGGGACGGTCGACGAGCAGTACTTC.

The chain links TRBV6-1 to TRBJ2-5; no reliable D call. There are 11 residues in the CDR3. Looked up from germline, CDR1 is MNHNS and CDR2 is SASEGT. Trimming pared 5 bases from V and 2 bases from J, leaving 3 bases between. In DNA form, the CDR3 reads TGTGCCAGCAGTCAACAAGAGACCCAGTACTTC. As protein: CASSQQETQYF.

The chain's CDR3 is CASSLQGSMNTEAFF. The CDR3 nucleotides are TGTGCCAGCAGTCTTCAGGGATCCATGAACACTGAAGCTTTCTTT. V and J are TRBV27 and TRBJ1-1, with D perhaps TRBD1 (5 bases). The CDR3 extends over 15 amino acids. Trimming pared 5 bases from V and 0 bases from J, leaving 13 bases between. Germline values: CDR1 MNHEY, CDR2 SMNVEV (reference sequence).

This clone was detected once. CDR3 loop: CASSLEAARTDYGYTF. In DNA form, the CDR3 reads TGTGCCAGCAGTTTAGAGGCAGCCCGAACTGACTATGGCTACACCTTC. This chain links TRBV27 with TRBJ1-2; D not resolved. Between the trimmed V and J ends, which lost 2 bases and 3 bases, there was a span of 16 bases. The CDR3 runs to 16 residues. Germline V gene sequence: CDR1 MNHEY, CDR2 SMNVEV (reference sequence).

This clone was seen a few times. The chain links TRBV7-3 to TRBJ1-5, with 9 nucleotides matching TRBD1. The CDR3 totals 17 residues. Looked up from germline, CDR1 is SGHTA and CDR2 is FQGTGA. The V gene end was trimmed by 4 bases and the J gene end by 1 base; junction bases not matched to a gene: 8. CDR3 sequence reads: CASSSPDRGKSNQPQHF. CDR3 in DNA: TGTGCCAGCAGCTCACCGGACAGGGGCAAAAGCAATCAGCCCCAGCATTTT.

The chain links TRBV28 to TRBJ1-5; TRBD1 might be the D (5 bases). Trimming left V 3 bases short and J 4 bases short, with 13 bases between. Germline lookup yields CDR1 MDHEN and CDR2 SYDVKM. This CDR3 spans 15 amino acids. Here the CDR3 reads CASSFGQGPNQPQHF. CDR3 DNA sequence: TGTGCCAGCAGTTTTGGGCAGGGCCCGAATCAGCCCCAGCATTTT.

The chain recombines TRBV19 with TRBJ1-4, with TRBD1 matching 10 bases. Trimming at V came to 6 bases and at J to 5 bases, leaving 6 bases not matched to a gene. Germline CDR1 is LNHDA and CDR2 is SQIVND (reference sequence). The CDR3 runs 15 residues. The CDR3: CASRRRQGANEKLFF. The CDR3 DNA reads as TGTGCCAGTAGACGACGACAGGGGGCGAATGAAAAACTGTTTTTT. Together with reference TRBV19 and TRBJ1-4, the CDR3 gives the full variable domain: DGGITQSPKYLFRKEGQNVTLSCEQNLNHDAMYWYRQDPGQGLRLIYYSQIVNDFQKGDIAEGYSVSREKKESFPLTVTSAQKNPTAFYLCASRRRQGANEKLFFGSGTQLSVL.

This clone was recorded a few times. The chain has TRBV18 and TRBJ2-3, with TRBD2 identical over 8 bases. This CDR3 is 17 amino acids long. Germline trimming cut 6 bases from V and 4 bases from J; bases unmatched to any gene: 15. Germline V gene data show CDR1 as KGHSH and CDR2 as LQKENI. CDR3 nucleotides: TGTGCCAGCTCGACACCCCCGGGAGCGGGAGTAGCAGATACGCAGTATTTT. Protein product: CASSTPPGAGVADTQYF.

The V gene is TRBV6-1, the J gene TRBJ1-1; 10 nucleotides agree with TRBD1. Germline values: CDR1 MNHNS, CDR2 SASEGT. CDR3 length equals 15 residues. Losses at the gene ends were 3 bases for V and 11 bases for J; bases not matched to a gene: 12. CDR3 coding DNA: TGTGCCAGCAGTGAGGGACAGGGGCCGAGGTTTTGCGCTTTCTTT. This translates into CASSEGQGPRFCAFF.

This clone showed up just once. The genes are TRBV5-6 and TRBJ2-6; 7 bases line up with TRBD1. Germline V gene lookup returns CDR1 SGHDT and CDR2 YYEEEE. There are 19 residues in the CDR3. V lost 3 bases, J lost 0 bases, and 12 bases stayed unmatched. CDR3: CASSWAGGSFYSGANVLTF. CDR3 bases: TGTGCCAGCAGCTGGGCAGGGGGAAGCTTTTACTCTGGGGCCAACGTCCTGACTTTC.

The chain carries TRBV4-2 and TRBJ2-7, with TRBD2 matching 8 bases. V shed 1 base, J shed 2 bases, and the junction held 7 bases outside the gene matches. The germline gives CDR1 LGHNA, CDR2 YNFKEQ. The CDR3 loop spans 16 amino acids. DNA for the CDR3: TGTGCCAGCAGCCAAGGTCTTAGCGGGGAACCCTACGAGCAGTACTTC. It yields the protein CASSQGLSGEPYEQYF.

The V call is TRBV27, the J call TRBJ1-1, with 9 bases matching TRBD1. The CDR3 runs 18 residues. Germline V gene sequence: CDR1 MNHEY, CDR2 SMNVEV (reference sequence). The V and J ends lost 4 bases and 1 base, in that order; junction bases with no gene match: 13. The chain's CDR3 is CASSSPGQGRSQNTEAFF. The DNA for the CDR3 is TGTGCCAGCAGTTCCCCGGGACAGGGTAGATCTCAGAACACTGAAGCTTTCTTT.